This TCR beta chain was observed in a study of technical replicates of blood from four donors. Measured with immunoSEQ multiplex PCR; TCRdb has only the in-frame clones, and not every one. The sample holds around 92,000 clones, roughly 96% seen once. Trimming at V came to 0 bases and at J to 0 bases, leaving 6 bases not matched to a gene. CDR1 is SGHRS, CDR2 YFSETQ, per germline. The CDR3 has 20 amino acids. Material: T cells isolated from PBMCs. The clonotype was recovered from a human donor in good health. The chain joins TRBV5-1 to TRBJ2-1; 16 nucleotides align to TRBD2. The CDR3 DNA reads as TGCGCCAGCAGCTTGGCCGGGGGACTAGCGGGAGGGAGCTCCTACAATGAGCAGTTCTTC. Translated: CASSLAGGLAGGSSYNEQFF.